The 9 T cell receptor beta chains in this list originate from one sample, sequenced in a study of blood T cell repertoires in COVID-19. Data came from immunoSEQ multiplex PCR; TCRdb stores just in-frame clones and leaves some out. The sample has some 64,000 clones; approximately 91% are singletons. Sequencing was done on a sample of peripheral blood. These receptors were taken from a man aged 50 to 59 with active COVID-19.

The chain joins TRBV19 to TRBJ2-1, with D possibly TRBD2 on 6 matching bases. V dropped 9 bases and J dropped 0 bases, with 18 bases sitting between them. The CDR3 loop spans 16 amino acids. Looked up from germline, CDR1 is LNHDA and CDR2 is SQIVND (reference sequence). The CDR3 sequence is CASSLEAGSSYNEQFF. In nucleotides, the CDR3 is TGTGCCAGCAGCTTGGAGGCGGGGAGCTCCTACAATGAGCAGTTCTTC. The full variable domain, in which reference TRBV19 and TRBJ2-1 provide the parts outside the CDR3, is DGGITQSPKYLFRKEGQNVTLSCEQNLNHDAMYWYRQDPGQGLRLIYYSQIVNDFQKGDIAEGYSVSREKKESFPLTVTSAQKNPTAFYLCASSLEAGSSYNEQFFGPGTRLTVL.

The chain combines TRBV5-1 with TRBJ1-1; 10 nucleotides match TRBD1. CDR1 and CDR2 (germline): SGHRS, YFSETQ. The CDR3 is 15 amino acids. Trimming removed 4 bases from V and 0 bases from J; junction bases left unmatched: 3. CDR3 sequence reads: CASSPGQGMNTEAFF. Written as DNA, the CDR3 is TGCGCCAGCAGCCCGGGACAGGGGATGAACACTGAAGCTTTCTTT.

The genes are TRBV9 and TRBJ1-1; 7 nucleotides align to TRBD1. The V and J ends lost 0 bases and 1 base, in that order; junction bases with no gene match: 0. CDR1 is SGDLS, CDR2 YYNGEE, per germline. The CDR3 extends over 14 amino acids. The CDR3 spells CASSVGQGNTEAFF. The DNA for the CDR3 is TGTGCCAGCAGCGTAGGACAGGGGAACACTGAAGCTTTCTTT.

V gene TRBV19 combines with J gene TRBJ2-2; TRBD1 matches 7 bases. V lost 7 bases to trimming and J lost 4 bases; unmatched junction nucleotides: 6. Germline CDR1 and CDR2: LNHDA and SQIVND (reference sequence). There are 14 residues in the CDR3. The CDR3 nucleotides read TGTGCCAGTATCATGACAGGGCGCACCGGGGAGCTGTTTTTT. Amino acids: CASIMTGRTGELFF.

The chain is built from TRBV6-2 or TRBV6-3 and TRBJ1-5, with 9 bases matching TRBD1. Germline V lookup: CDR1 MNHEY, CDR2 SVGEGT. With V trimmed by 1 base and J by 3 bases, 16 bases remained unmatched. The CDR3 loop spans 20 amino acids. The CDR3 region is CASSYFSSRPGTGSNQPQHF. In nucleotides, the CDR3 is TGTGCCAGCAGTTACTTCTCCTCTCGTCCCGGGACAGGGTCCAATCAGCCCCAGCATTTT.

The J gene is TRBJ1-2, the V gene TRBV14; 7 positions match TRBD1. V lost 0 bases and J lost 6; bases outside the gene matches: 7. The CDR3 contains 15 residues. CDR1 SGHDN and CDR2 FVKESK come from the germline V gene. CDR3 in DNA: TGTGCCAGCAGCCAAGATCGGACAGGAGGCCATGGCTACACCTTC. It codes for CASSQDRTGGHGYTF.

This rearrangement joins TRBV6-6 to TRBJ2-7; possible D gene TRBD1, 6 bases. The germline V gene has CDR1 MNHNY and CDR2 SVGAGI (reference sequence). This CDR3 region has 11 residues. Trimming left V 9 bases short and J 1 base short, with 7 bases between. The DNA of the CDR3 is TGTGCCAGTGGGACATCCTACGAGCAGTACTTC. This sequence encodes CASGTSYEQYF.

V is TRBV4-1 and J is TRBJ2-5; unclear D gene. The germline V gene has CDR1 MGHRA and CDR2 YSYEKL. Between the trimmed V and J ends, which lost 1 base and 1 base, there was a span of 10 bases. This CDR3 is built from 15 residues. The DNA for the CDR3 is TGCGCCAGCAGCCAAGCACGGCCTAGCCAAGAGACCCAGTACTTC. It specifies CASSQARPSQETQYF.

This clone was counted a single time. The chain couples TRBV13 to TRBJ2-1, with 9 nucleotides matching TRBD1. The CDR3 sequence is 16 residues long. The J segment lost 7 bases and the V segment lost 4 bases, leaving 11 bases of the junction unmatched. Germline CDR1 PRHDT, CDR2 FYEKMQ (reference sequence). CDR3 in DNA: TGTGCCAGCAGCTCGGCCGGGACAGGGACGCGTAATGAGCAGTTCTTC. Translated: CASSSAGTGTRNEQFF.